Shown below are 25 T cell receptor beta chains from a single sample sequenced in a study of T cell responses to AZD1222 COVID-19 vaccine. The method was immunoSEQ multiplex PCR; TCRdb's version includes in-frame clones alone and lacks a portion of them. The repertoire holds roughly 50,000 clones, with about 86% as singletons. The sample here was peripheral blood, taken 28 days after the second AZD1222 dose. The receptors here all came from an adult who received the AZD1222 COVID-19 vaccine.

The chain employs TRBV10-3 and TRBJ1-5; 9 bases fit TRBD1. The ends lost 6 bases at V and 7 bases at J; junction bases unmatched: 7. CDR3 size: 14 residues. Germline V CDR1 and CDR2: ENHRY, SYGVKD. CDR3 nucleotide sequence: TGTGCCATCAGGTCGGGACAGGGTGAGCAGCCCCAGCATTTT. Translation: CAIRSGQGEQPQHF.

The J gene is TRBJ2-1, the V gene TRBV3-1 (or the pseudogene TRBV3-2); D uncertain. Germline-derived CDR1 and CDR2 are LGHDT and YNNKEL (reference sequence). The V gene lost 3 bases and the J gene lost 6 bases, with 12 bases spanning the gap. The CDR3 consists of 14 residues. DNA of the CDR3: TGTGCCAGCAGCCATGAATGGGCGGCCAATGAGCAGTTCTTC. It yields the protein CASSHEWAANEQFF.

The rearrangement links TRBV7-6 to TRBJ2-7, with D unclear. This CDR3 has 13 amino acids. Germline values: CDR1 SGHVS, CDR2 FNYEAQ. V gave up 1 base and J gave up 4 bases, with 8 bases separating them. In DNA, the CDR3 is TGTGCCAGCAGCTTAGAGACGGATTACGAGCAGTACTTC. This codes for CASSLETDYEQYF.

J is TRBJ1-2 and V is TRBV11-3, with D maybe TRBD1 (5 bases). Per germline, CDR1 SGHNT and CDR2 YENEEA. The germline V and J ends were trimmed by 1 base and 4 bases, with 10 bases remaining between them. This CDR3 spans 14 amino acids. Here the CDR3 reads CASSLARGPYGYTF. The DNA of the CDR3 is TGTGCCAGCAGCTTAGCGAGGGGCCCCTATGGCTACACCTTC.

V usage is TRBV4-1 and J usage is TRBJ1-1; tentative D call: TRBD1 (6 bases). CDR1 MGHRA and CDR2 YSYEKL come from the germline V gene. Trimming took off 3 bases at V and 5 bases at J, with 13 bases between the two ends. This CDR3 region has 14 residues. The chain's CDR3 is CASSQEGGYTEAFF. DNA for the CDR3: TGCGCCAGCAGCCAGGAGGGGGGTTATACTGAAGCTTTCTTT.

The chain carries TRBV11-3 and TRBJ2-7, with 7 bases fitting TRBD1. CDR3 size: 15 residues. Germline V gene lookup returns CDR1 SGHNT and CDR2 YENEEA. J gave up 3 bases and V 5 bases, and 10 bases lay outside the gene matches. CDR3 protein: CASSPSGQDGYEQYF. DNA for the CDR3: TGTGCCAGCAGCCCGTCAGGACAGGATGGCTACGAGCAGTACTTC.

The V and J genes are TRBV5-1 and TRBJ2-7; D is unresolved. V was pared by 2 bases and J by 2 bases, with 11 bases between. Germline lookup yields CDR1 SGHRS and CDR2 YFSETQ. The CDR3 is 14 residues long. In DNA form, the CDR3 reads TGCGCCAGCAGCTTCGGTATAGGGACCTACGAGCAGTACTTC. It encodes CASSFGIGTYEQYF.

The V and J genes are TRBV7-9 and TRBJ2-2, with D unresolved. Germline CDR1 SEHNR, CDR2 FQNEAQ (reference sequence). The CDR3 consists of 12 residues. Trimming removed 0 bases at V and 8 bases at J, with 4 bases between. The DNA for the CDR3 is TGTGCCAGCAGCTTAGCAGGTGGGGAGCTGTTTTTT. It is translated as CASSLAGGELFF.

CDR3 sequence: CASSWGSNQPQHF. The CDR3, as DNA: TGTGCCAGCAGTTGGGGAAGCAATCAGCCCCAGCATTTT. The chain couples TRBV25-1 to TRBJ1-5; D uncertain. This CDR3 spans 13 amino acids. Germline CDR1 and CDR2: MGHDK and SYGVNS. Trimming cost V 5 bases and J 1 base, with 6 bases left between them. The variable domain in full, completed from reference TRBV25-1 and TRBJ1-5, reads EADIYQTPRYLVIGTGKKITLECSQTMGHDKMYWYQQDPGMELHLIHYSYGVNSTEKGDLSSESTVSRIRTEHFPLTLESARPSHTSQYLCASSWGSNQPQHFGDGTRLSIL.

The chain carries TRBV12-3 or TRBV12-4 and TRBJ2-1, with D unresolved. V was clipped by 0 bases and J by 8 bases, with 8 bases between them. The CDR3 covers 13 residues. The CDR3 nucleotides are TGTGCCAGCAGTTTAGCGCCGGTCCATGAGCAGTTCTTC. Translating gives CASSLAPVHEQFF.

V and J are TRBV7-9 and TRBJ2-4, with 8 bases lining up with TRBD2. The CDR3 consists of 15 residues. Germline lookup yields CDR1 SEHNR and CDR2 FQNEAQ (reference sequence). After removal of 1 base from V and 6 bases from J, the junction contained 5 bases not matched to a gene. The CDR3 loop reads CASSLGREAGNIQYF. The CDR3 coding sequence is TGTGCCAGCAGCTTAGGGCGGGAGGCCGGAAACATTCAGTACTTC.

V is TRBV7-3 and J is TRBJ2-7; 8 bases are a match to TRBD2. J lost 2 bases, V lost 2 bases, and 5 bases had no gene match. Germline values: CDR1 SGHTA, CDR2 FQGTGA. This CDR3 has 15 residues. The CDR3 DNA is TGTGCCAGCAGCTTAGATACTAGCGGTGCCTACGAGCAGTACTTC. Residues: CASSLDTSGAYEQYF. The full variable domain, with the rest looked up from reference TRBV7-3 and TRBJ2-7, is GAGVSQTPSNKVTEKGKYVELRCDPISGHTALYWYRQSLGQGPEFLIYFQGTGAADDSGLPNDRFFAVRPEGSVSTLKIQRTERGDSAVYLCASSLDTSGAYEQYFGPGTRLTVT.

This clone was seen only a few times. The V and J genes are TRBV19 and TRBJ2-7, with D possibly called TRBD1 or TRBD2 (5 bases each). Per germline, CDR1 LNHDA and CDR2 SQIVND (reference sequence). This CDR3 contains 13 residues. Trimming cost V 8 bases and J 1 base, with 12 bases left between them. CDR3 sequence reads: CASRDGFSYEQYF. CDR3 bases: TGTGCCAGTCGGGACGGATTTTCCTACGAGCAGTACTTC.

With respect to this clone: Other DNA sequences in the sample encode the same CDR3. The chain carries TRBV2 and TRBJ2-3, with TRBD1 matching over 7 bases. The length of the CDR3 is 14 residues. Germline V gives CDR1 SNHLY, CDR2 FYNNEI. V lost 6 bases and J lost 0; bases outside the gene matches: 3. CDR3 coding DNA: TGTGCCAGCAGCGGGACAGTTAGCACAGATACGCAGTATTTT. As protein: CASSGTVSTDTQYF.

With respect to this clone: The identical CDR3 is also encoded by other nucleotide sequences in the sample. In DNA form, the CDR3 reads TGTGCCAGCAGCCAGGGACCGAATCAGCCCCAGCATTTT. The encoded protein is CASSQGPNQPQHF. The chain joins TRBV3-1 (or the pseudogene TRBV3-2) to TRBJ1-5; D perhaps matches TRBD1 (5 bases). This CDR3 comprises 13 residues. V was pared by 3 bases and J by 4 bases, with 7 bases between. Germline-derived CDR1 and CDR2 are LGHDT and YNNKEL (reference sequence).

This clone has only a few counts. The rearrangement links TRBV27 to TRBJ1-2; 7 nucleotides match TRBD1. Germline CDR1 and CDR2: MNHEY and SMNVEV (reference sequence). The CDR3 is 15 amino acids. The V gene end was trimmed by 2 bases and the J gene end by 4 bases; junction bases not matched to a gene: 7. CDR3 amino acids: CASSLRTGEFYGYTF. The CDR3 nucleotides are TGTGCCAGCAGTTTAAGAACAGGGGAGTTCTATGGCTACACCTTC.

CDR3 residues: CASSLFSEAFF. CDR3 bases: TGTGCCAGCAGCCTTTTCTCTGAAGCTTTCTTT. The rearrangement uses TRBV11-2 and TRBJ1-1; D call uncertain. This CDR3 has 11 amino acids. V was shortened by 5 bases and J by 6 bases, with 7 bases between the two germline ends. Germline V lookup: CDR1 SGHAT, CDR2 FQNNGV.

This chain joins TRBV2 and TRBJ1-6, with D possibly matching TRBD1 (5 bases). The germline V gene has CDR1 SNHLY and CDR2 FYNNEI. CDR3 length equals 15 residues. With 2 bases removed from V and 12 bases from J, the gap between germline ends came to 17 bases. This CDR3 is CASSELGGHGKPLHF. The CDR3 DNA reads TGTGCCAGCAGTGAATTAGGTGGACACGGAAAACCCCTCCACTTT.

The chain combines TRBV5-1 with TRBJ2-7; D gene uncertain. CDR3 size: 14 residues. Germline assignment: CDR1 SGHRS and CDR2 YFSETQ. V was cut by 0 bases and J by 0 bases, with 7 bases left in between. The DNA of the CDR3 is TGCGCCAGCAGCTTGGCCTCCAGCTCCTACGAGCAGTACTTC. Its translation: CASSLASSSYEQYF.

The chain combines TRBV12-5 with TRBJ2-1, with 11 positions matching TRBD2. CDR3 size: 16 residues. The junction had 5 bases not matched to a gene; V was cut back by 4 bases and J by 3 bases. Germline values: CDR1 LGHNT, CDR2 FRNRAP. The CDR3 coding sequence is TGTGCTAGTGGTTCTGGACTAGCGGGCATCTACAATGAGCAGTTCTTC. Encoded protein: CASGSGLAGIYNEQFF.

This rearrangement joins TRBV5-1 to TRBJ2-1, with 11 bases lining up with TRBD2. V lost 0 bases to trimming and J lost 10 bases; unmatched junction nucleotides: 12. The CDR3 has 17 residues. In germline, CDR1 is SGHRS, CDR2 YFSETQ. CDR3 sequence: CASSLAFGTSGLREQFF. The CDR3 DNA reads TGCGCCAGCAGCTTGGCATTCGGGACTAGCGGTCTTAGAGAGCAGTTCTTC.

The chain links TRBV3-1 (or the pseudogene TRBV3-2) to TRBJ2-7; TRBD1 might be the D (5 bases). This CDR3 spans 18 amino acids. V was trimmed by 1 base and J by 0 bases, leaving 19 bases between them. Germline CDR1 LGHDT, CDR2 YNNKEL (reference sequence). The CDR3 protein is CASSQVPDIGHTSYEQYF. DNA of the CDR3: TGTGCCAGCAGCCAAGTTCCGGACATCGGGCATACCTCCTACGAGCAGTACTTC.

The V and J genes are TRBV7-2 and TRBJ1-1; tentative D call: TRBD1 (6 bases). Per the germline V gene, CDR1 is SGHTA and CDR2 is FQGNSA. The ends were cut back, 2 bases at V and 0 bases at J, with 10 bases in the middle. The CDR3 has 15 amino acids. This chain's CDR3 is CASSLNGGLNTEAFF. CDR3 bases: TGTGCCAGCAGCTTAAATGGGGGGCTGAACACTGAAGCTTTCTTT.

The V and J genes are TRBV5-1 and TRBJ2-7; TRBD1 might be the D (5 bases). This CDR3 comprises 11 residues. Per germline, CDR1 SGHRS and CDR2 YFSETQ. The V end was cut by 6 bases, the J end by 5 bases, with 9 bases between. CDR3: CASTDRHEQYF. CDR3 nucleotides: TGCGCCAGCACCGACAGACACGAGCAGTACTTC. The full variable domain, completed using reference TRBV5-1 and TRBJ2-7, is KAGVTQTPRYLIKTRGQQVTLSCSPISGHRSVSWYQQTPGQGLQFLFEYFSETQRNKGNFPGRFSGRQFSNSRSEMNVSTLELGDSALYLCASTDRHEQYFGPGTRLTVT.

This chain links TRBV27 with TRBJ2-1; TRBD2 matches at 8 bases. J gave up 4 bases and V 2 bases, and 4 bases lay outside the gene matches. CDR1 and CDR2 (germline): MNHEY, SMNVEV (reference sequence). This CDR3 is 15 amino acids long. The CDR3 loop is CASSLRGGVYNEQFF. The CDR3 DNA reads as TGTGCCAGCAGTTTACGGGGGGGAGTTTACAATGAGCAGTTCTTC.